In its sample, the clone carrying this T cell receptor beta chain was seen many times. As yet, its antigen is unknown. J gave up 0 bases and V 6 bases, and 8 bases lay outside the gene matches. The CDR3 runs 15 residues. CDR1 and CDR2 from the germline V gene are DFQATT and SNEGSKA (reference sequence). MiXCR was run by TCRdb on the 5' RACE reads, yielding one entry per CDR3 protein. The sample includes 1.5 million to 2 million distinct CDR3 sequences, around 33% seen only once; the top ten take less than 0.35%. These data come from a study of identical twins. Study-wide results and caveats: Researchers reported excess low generation probability among twin-shared out-of-frame alpha sequences. It was out-of-frame TCR alpha sharing in monozygotic twins that models underestimated.

Healthy Caucasians made up all donors. The TCR comes from a newborn girl in good health. The chain has TRBV20-1 and TRBJ2-4, with TRBD1 matching 7 bases. Sample: cord blood. The CDR3 loop is CSALRTGLAKNIQYF. DNA of the CDR3: TGCAGTGCCCTTCGGACAGGCCTAGCCAAAAACATTCAGTACTTC.